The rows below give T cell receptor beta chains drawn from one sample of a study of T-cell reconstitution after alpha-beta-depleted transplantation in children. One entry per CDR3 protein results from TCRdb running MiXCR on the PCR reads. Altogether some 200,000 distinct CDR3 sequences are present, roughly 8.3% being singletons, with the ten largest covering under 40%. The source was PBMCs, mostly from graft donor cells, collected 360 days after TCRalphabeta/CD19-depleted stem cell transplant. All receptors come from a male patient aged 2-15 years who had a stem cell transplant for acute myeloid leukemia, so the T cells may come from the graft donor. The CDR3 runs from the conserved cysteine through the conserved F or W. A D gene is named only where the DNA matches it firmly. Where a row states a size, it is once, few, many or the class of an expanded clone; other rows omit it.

CDR3 DNA: TGTGCCATCAGTGACAGGGGTAGGAGGAGTACCGGGGAGCTGTTTTTT
CDR3 protein: CAISDRGRRSTGELFF
clone size: many
CDR3 length: 16
V gene: TRBV10-3
D gene: .
J gene: TRBJ2-2

CDR3 DNA: TGTGCCAGCAGCCAAGGTTCCCGGTTAGCGGATACGCAGTATTTT
CDR3 protein: CASSQGSRLADTQYF
clone size: .
CDR3 length: 15
V gene: TRBV14
D gene: .
J gene: TRBJ2-3

CDR3 DNA: TGCAGCCACACGGACAGCCTCTGGCAGTTCTTC
CDR3 protein: CSHTDSLWQFF
clone size: few
CDR3 length: 11
V gene: TRBV29-1
D gene: .
J gene: TRBJ2-1

CDR3 DNA: TGTGCCATCCGGGGGGGTTCGGCAGATACGCAGTATTTT
CDR3 protein: CAIRGGSADTQYF
clone size: few
CDR3 length: 13
V gene: TRBV10-3
D gene: TRBD2
J gene: TRBJ2-3

CDR3 DNA: TGTGCCAGCAGCGCTCCGACCCCGGGGGATACGCAGTATTTT
CDR3 protein: CASSAPTPGDTQYF
clone size: many
CDR3 length: 14
V gene: TRBV9
D gene: .
J gene: TRBJ2-3

CDR3 DNA: TGTGCCAGCAGCCCCGGACAGGGGGCTGGTTTGGGGGGTGAAGCTTTCTTT
CDR3 protein: CASSPGQGAGLGGEAFF
clone size: .
CDR3 length: 17
V gene: TRBV12-3/TRBV12-4
D gene: TRBD1
J gene: TRBJ1-1

CDR3 DNA: TGCAGTGCCCCTCTCGGCGGGTCCTACGAGCAGTACTTC
CDR3 protein: CSAPLGGSYEQYF
clone size: .
CDR3 length: 13
V gene: TRBV20-1
D gene: .
J gene: TRBJ2-7

CDR3 DNA: TGCGCCAGCAGCCCCACAGTGCCCCGGGAGACCCAGTACTTC
CDR3 protein: CASSPTVPRETQYF
clone size: many
CDR3 length: 14
V gene: TRBV5-1
D gene: .
J gene: TRBJ2-5

CDR3 DNA: TGTGCCAGCACCCATGGGGCGGGCCGAACGATCTATGGCTACACCTTC
CDR3 protein: CASTHGAGRTIYGYTF
clone size: .
CDR3 length: 16
V gene: TRBV12-3/TRBV12-4
D gene: .
J gene: TRBJ1-2

CDR3 DNA: TGCGCCAGCAGCTCGGAAAACATTCAGTACTTC
CDR3 protein: CASSSENIQYF
clone size: few
CDR3 length: 11
V gene: TRBV5-1
D gene: .
J gene: TRBJ2-4

CDR3 DNA: TGTGCCAGCAGCCTCCAAGATGGTGAAAAACTGTTTTTT
CDR3 protein: CASSLQDGEKLFF
clone size: many
CDR3 length: 13
V gene: TRBV7-3
D gene: .
J gene: TRBJ1-4

CDR3 DNA: TGCGCCAGCAGCACAGGGAACGAAGCTTTCTTT
CDR3 protein: CASSTGNEAFF
clone size: .
CDR3 length: 11
V gene: TRBV5-1
D gene: .
J gene: TRBJ1-1

CDR3 DNA: TGTGCCAGCCACCGGGGCGGAACCTACGAGCAGTACTTC
CDR3 protein: CASHRGGTYEQYF
clone size: many
CDR3 length: 13
V gene: TRBV27
D gene: .
J gene: TRBJ2-7

CDR3 DNA: TGCAGTGCTAGAGACCCACGCGGGACTAGCCCCCACGAGCAGTACTTC
CDR3 protein: CSARDPRGTSPHEQYF
clone size: few
CDR3 length: 16
V gene: TRBV20-1
D gene: TRBD2
J gene: TRBJ2-7

CDR3 DNA: TGCAGCGTTGCGGGACTAGCGGGAGGCAACACCGGGGAGCTGTTTTTT
CDR3 protein: CSVAGLAGGNTGELFF
clone size: many
CDR3 length: 16
V gene: TRBV29-1
D gene: TRBD2
J gene: TRBJ2-2

CDR3 DNA: TGCAGCGTTGGGGACGGTAGCAATCAGCCCCAGCATTTT
CDR3 protein: CSVGDGSNQPQHF
clone size: few
CDR3 length: 13
V gene: TRBV29-1
D gene: .
J gene: TRBJ1-5

CDR3 DNA: TGTGCCAGCTCACCATTCAAAATTGGGACAGTCGGTGAGCAGTTCTTC
CDR3 protein: CASSPFKIGTVGEQFF
clone size: few
CDR3 length: 16
V gene: TRBV18
D gene: TRBD1
J gene: TRBJ2-1

CDR3 DNA: TGTGCCAGCTCACCACCGAGCGGGACCCGAGGGCAGTTCTTC
CDR3 protein: CASSPPSGTRGQFF
clone size: few
CDR3 length: 14
V gene: TRBV18
D gene: TRBD2
J gene: TRBJ2-1

CDR3 DNA: TGTGCCAGCAGCTTGATGCGGGGGGCCCGCGCAGATACGCAGTATTTT
CDR3 protein: CASSLMRGARADTQYF
clone size: .
CDR3 length: 16
V gene: TRBV7-2
D gene: TRBD2
J gene: TRBJ2-3

CDR3 DNA: TGCGCCAGCAGGTCCGGGACAGGGTCGTCCGGGGCCAACGTCCTGACTTTC
CDR3 protein: CASRSGTGSSGANVLTF
clone size: few
CDR3 length: 17
V gene: TRBV5-1
D gene: TRBD1
J gene: TRBJ2-6

CDR3 DNA: TGTGCCAGCAGCCAAGATAAGGTGGTTCGGACTGAAGCTTTCTTT
CDR3 protein: CASSQDKVVRTEAFF
clone size: few
CDR3 length: 15
V gene: TRBV3-1
D gene: .
J gene: TRBJ1-1

CDR3 DNA: TGTGCCATCAGTGCTCGGACAGGGGTCAATGAGCAGTTCTTC
CDR3 protein: CAISARTGVNEQFF
clone size: many
CDR3 length: 14
V gene: TRBV10-3
D gene: TRBD1
J gene: TRBJ2-1

CDR3 DNA: TGTGCCAGCAGCCAAAACCGGGGGGGAAATGAGCAGTTCTTC
CDR3 protein: CASSQNRGGNEQFF
clone size: few
CDR3 length: 14
V gene: TRBV11-2
D gene: TRBD2
J gene: TRBJ2-1

CDR3 DNA: TGTGCCAGCAGCGTAGGTACTAGCGGGGCCCAAGAGACCCAGTACTTC
CDR3 protein: CASSVGTSGAQETQYF
clone size: few
CDR3 length: 16
V gene: TRBV9
D gene: TRBD2
J gene: TRBJ2-5

CDR3 DNA: TGCAGTGCTAGAGAGGACAGGACACCTTATAATTCACCCCTCCACTTT
CDR3 protein: CSAREDRTPYNSPLHF
clone size: many
CDR3 length: 16
V gene: TRBV20-1
D gene: TRBD1
J gene: TRBJ1-6

CDR3 DNA: TGTGCCAGCAGCTTAGTATTACAGGGCCGGTACCAAGAGACCCAGTACTTC
CDR3 protein: CASSLVLQGRYQETQYF
clone size: few
CDR3 length: 17
V gene: TRBV7-9
D gene: .
J gene: TRBJ2-5

CDR3 DNA: TGTGCCAGCAGTTACGGGGGTCGCGACACCTTC
CDR3 protein: CASSYGGRDTF
clone size: .
CDR3 length: 11
V gene: TRBV6-2/TRBV6-3
D gene: .
J gene: TRBJ1-2

CDR3 DNA: TGCGCCAGCAGCTTGGATCAGGGGGATCAGCCCCAGCATTTT
CDR3 protein: CASSLDQGDQPQHF
clone size: many
CDR3 length: 14
V gene: TRBV5-1
D gene: TRBD1
J gene: TRBJ1-5

CDR3 DNA: TGTGCCAGCAGCCGCCCGGGCAGGATCCCTGGCTACACCTTC
CDR3 protein: CASSRPGRIPGYTF
clone size: many
CDR3 length: 14
V gene: TRBV7-9
D gene: .
J gene: TRBJ1-2